This is a list of T cell receptor beta chains from one sample in a study of cytomegalovirus exposure and HLA in healthy donors. Method: immunoSEQ multiplex PCR; TCRdb's copy keeps in-frame clones and lacks some. The sample has 120,000 or so clones; approximately 69% are singletons. Sequencing was performed on PBMCs. The receptors were sampled from a woman in her fifties or sixties in good health and CMV-seropositive. CDR3s include the opening cysteine and the closing phenylalanine or tryptophan. Fields, in order: J gene, D gene, V gene, CDR3 DNA, CDR3 protein. The D gene is left open where the match is weak.

J gene: TRBJ1-5
D gene: -
V gene: TRBV27
CDR3 DNA: TGTGCCAGCAGTTTATCCAGGTTGCAGCCCCAGCATTTT
CDR3 protein: CASSLSRLQPQHF

J gene: TRBJ1-1
D gene: -
V gene: TRBV19
CDR3 DNA: TGTGCCAGTAGTATCCAGGACATCAACACTGAAGCTTTCTTT
CDR3 protein: CASSIQDINTEAFF

J gene: TRBJ1-2
D gene: -
V gene: TRBV9
CDR3 DNA: TGTGCCAGCAGCGTAGCCCCAGTCCTAAGGGGTGGCTACACCTTC
CDR3 protein: CASSVAPVLRGGYTF

J gene: TRBJ1-2
D gene: -
V gene: TRBV5-6
CDR3 DNA: TGTGCCAGCAGTTTTTGGGAGGGGAACTATGGCTACACCTTC
CDR3 protein: CASSFWEGNYGYTF

J gene: TRBJ1-2
D gene: TRBD1
V gene: TRBV6-5
CDR3 DNA: TGTGCCAGCAGTAACAGACAGGGACTTATCTATGGCTACACCTTC
CDR3 protein: CASSNRQGLIYGYTF

J gene: TRBJ1-2
D gene: -
V gene: TRBV2
CDR3 DNA: TGTGCCAGCAGGAGGGGGACAAGCGGCTACACCTTC
CDR3 protein: CASRRGTSGYTF

J gene: TRBJ1-1
D gene: TRBD1
V gene: TRBV5-8
CDR3 DNA: TGTGCCAGCAGCTTGGGTGGACAGGGAGACACTGAAGCTTTCTTT
CDR3 protein: CASSLGGQGDTEAFF

J gene: TRBJ1-2
D gene: -
V gene: TRBV7-9
CDR3 DNA: TGTGCCAGCAGCCCGCTACGGGACATCTATGGCTACACCTTC
CDR3 protein: CASSPLRDIYGYTF

J gene: TRBJ2-6
D gene: -
V gene: TRBV27
CDR3 DNA: TGTGCCAGCAGTCGGGATTTCTCTGGGGCCAACGTCCTGACTTTC
CDR3 protein: CASSRDFSGANVLTF

J gene: TRBJ1-5
D gene: -
V gene: TRBV28
CDR3 DNA: TGTGCCACCACCCTAGATAGCAATCAGCCCCAGCATTTT
CDR3 protein: CATTLDSNQPQHF

J gene: TRBJ1-5
D gene: TRBD1
V gene: TRBV6-5
CDR3 DNA: TGTGCCAGCAGTTCCGACAGGGGGAATCAGCCCCAGCATTTT
CDR3 protein: CASSSDRGNQPQHF

J gene: TRBJ1-1
D gene: -
V gene: TRBV10-3
CDR3 DNA: TGTGCCATCAGTGAACGGACTGAAGCTTTCTTT
CDR3 protein: CAISERTEAFF

J gene: TRBJ2-7
D gene: TRBD1
V gene: TRBV7-2
CDR3 DNA: TGTGCCAGCAGCGCGGGACAGGGGGCCTACGAGCAGTACTTC
CDR3 protein: CASSAGQGAYEQYF

J gene: TRBJ1-2
D gene: TRBD1
V gene: TRBV28
CDR3 DNA: TGTGCCAGCAAACAGGGGGGCTATGGCTACACCTTC
CDR3 protein: CASKQGGYGYTF